These T cell receptor beta chains were read from a single sample in a study of CXCR3-negative and CXCR3-positive naive CD8 T cells. TCRdb re-called the 5' RACE reads; every CDR3 protein appears as one record, without DNA. The listing records some 130,000 distinct CDR3 sequences. The source material was naive CXCR3- CD8+ T cells from blood. These receptors came from a human donor in good health. Some clones in this sample may be carry-over from other donors' samples. Both conserved end residues are part of each CDR3. Each record gives: V gene, J gene, CDR3 protein.

>TRBV4-1|TRBJ1-4
CASSQADHEKLFF
>TRBV6-2/TRBV6-3|TRBJ2-1
CATKDFWGGDEQFF
>TRBV5-1|TRBJ2-1
CASSLQSYNEQFF
>TRBV28|TRBJ2-1
CASSYGQGIGEQFF
>TRBV29-1|TRBJ1-2
CSVEGPGGYTF
>TRBV3-1|TRBJ2-1
CASSLRRASNEQFF
>TRBV7-6|TRBJ2-1
CASSLVPDPEVPNEQFF
>TRBV20-1|TRBJ2-1
CSARDMGREILNEQFF
>TRBV4-3|TRBJ1-2
CASSQSQGWNGYTF
>TRBV9|TRBJ2-7
CASSASGLTYEQYF
>TRBV10-1|TRBJ2-7
CASLRINGDYPYEQYF
>TRBV20-1|TRBJ2-6
CSASFGANVLTF
>TRBV4-1|TRBJ2-5
CASSQLDGGQETQYF
>TRBV2|TRBJ2-1
CASARPKLLGYNEQFF
>TRBV24-1|TRBJ2-7
CATSDLTGVVSYEQYF
>TRBV6-5|TRBJ2-5
CASSPRQHRETQYF
>TRBV7-3|TRBJ1-6
CASSLIPGGNSPLHF
>TRBV7-8|TRBJ2-1
CASSPPSADEQFF
>TRBV27|TRBJ2-2
CASSLSAGGWTGELFF
>TRBV20-1|TRBJ1-2
CSALTGMGYGYTF
>TRBV12-5|TRBJ2-1
CASGGTSLAYNEQFF
>TRBV10-3|TRBJ2-1
CAISEPRGTSGTGEQFF
>TRBV7-9|TRBJ2-5
CASSFTTGGQETQYF
>TRBV6-5|TRBJ1-2
CASSYSTGYGYTF
>TRBV12-3/TRBV12-4|TRBJ1-1
CASGGSDTEAFF
>TRBV7-9|TRBJ2-1
CASSPTASSYNEQFF
>TRBV29-1|TRBJ2-5
CSVEGPPSGSGETQYF
>TRBV29-1|TRBJ2-1
CSVSGAYNEQFF
>TRBV4-1|TRBJ2-5
CASSQDVGRQETQYF
>TRBV18|TRBJ2-2
CASSRRDSNTGELFF
>TRBV4-1|TRBJ2-3
CASSQDLTGVGTDTQYF
>TRBV4-2|TRBJ2-7
CASSQEYDRSLYEQYF
>TRBV28|TRBJ1-2
CASSGRGVSYGYTF
>TRBV7-9|TRBJ2-4
CASSLLGDIQYF
>TRBV4-1|TRBJ2-5
CASSQVAGLQETQYF
>TRBV20-1|TRBJ1-1
CRARSPGQPFITEAFF
>TRBV19|TRBJ1-1
CASRPHVGFNTEAFF
>TRBV4-2|TRBJ2-7
CASSQGFSEQYF
>TRBV29-1|TRBJ2-7
CSVAGHGKEQYF
>TRBV5-1|TRBJ1-1
CASSLGMNTEAFF
>TRBV6-2/TRBV6-3|TRBJ2-1
CASERLAGVNEQFF
>TRBV29-1|TRBJ2-7
CSVRLGEYEQYF
>TRBV7-8|TRBJ2-7
CASSSGLAGGRPLFYEQYF
>TRBV29-1|TRBJ1-2
CSAQDDYGYTF
>TRBV28|TRBJ2-1
CASSFTDSTYNEQFF
>TRBV14|TRBJ1-1
CASSPLGDTEAFF
>TRBV7-9|TRBJ2-1
CASSLGDYNEQFF
>TRBV4-1|TRBJ2-7
CASSQDAFSDPLEQYF